What follows are 26 T cell receptor beta chains derived from one specimen sequenced in a study of metastatic and nonmetastatic thyroid tumors. Every patient underwent thyroid surgery untreated. TCRdb reprocessed the PCR reads via MiXCR. The sample records about 42,000 clones, 9% to 13% being singletons. Sequencing was performed on blood. These receptors were collected from a male donor with papillary thyroid cancer or a benign thyroid nodule (not recorded which). Some clones in this sample may be carry-over from other donors' samples.

This clone counts as medium-sized (0.01 to 0.1%). This rearrangement joins TRBV28 to TRBJ1-2; TRBD1 is a possible D gene (6 bases). The germline V gene encodes CDR1 MDHEN and CDR2 SYDVKM. The CDR3 extends over 15 amino acids. V lost 6 bases, J lost 6 bases, and 20 bases lay in between. In DNA form, the CDR3 reads TGTGCCAGCAGCCTATTGACAGGCCGCCTTAATGGCTACACCTTC. It translates to CASSLLTGRLNGYTF.

In this sample, this clone turned up many times. This rearrangement joins TRBV12-3 or TRBV12-4 to TRBJ2-1; tentatively, D is TRBD2 (6 bases). The CDR3 has 11 amino acids. Trimming took off 5 bases at V and 10 bases at J, with 9 bases between the two ends. The CDR3 loop is CASSTGEEQFF. The CDR3 coding sequence is TGTGCCAGCAGTACGGGAGAGGAGCAGTTCTTC.

This clone was counted ten times or more. This chain joins TRBV5-4 and TRBJ1-1; D ambiguous. Trimming removed 0 bases at V and 7 bases at J, with 7 bases between. Germline assignment: CDR1 SGHNT and CDR2 YYREEE (reference sequence). The CDR3 sequence is 12 residues long. The CDR3 sequence: CASSLAQSEAFF. CDR3 in DNA: TGTGCCAGCAGCTTGGCCCAGAGTGAAGCTTTCTTT.

As for this clone: A read error may produce the germline difference seen at one junction end. The gene calls are TRBV6-4 and TRBJ1-2, with D perhaps TRBD1 (5 bases). This CDR3 contains 14 residues. The germline V gene encodes CDR1 MRHNA and CDR2 SNTAGT. In DNA form, the CDR3 reads TGTGCCAGTAGTACTAGGACGGGGGACGGCGGCTACATCTTC. It yields the protein CASSTRTGDGGYIF.

In this sample, this clone turned up a few times. The chain couples TRBV4-3 to TRBJ2-1; no clear D gene. Deletions cut 0 bases from V and 6 bases from J, with 18 bases between. Germline CDR1 and CDR2: LGHNA and YSLEER. The CDR3 totals 17 residues. CDR3 region: CASSQDPRAAQSNEQFF. In DNA form, the CDR3 reads TGCGCCAGCAGCCAAGATCCCAGAGCCGCACAATCCAATGAGCAGTTCTTC.

This clone was detected many times. V gene TRBV5-5 combines with J gene TRBJ2-1; D is possibly TRBD2 (6 bases). The V gene lost 0 bases and the J gene lost 6 bases, with 16 bases spanning the gap. CDR3 length equals 16 residues. Germline assignment: CDR1 SGHKS and CDR2 YYEKEE (reference sequence). The CDR3 sequence is CASSLVGGVATNEQFF. The CDR3 region has the DNA TGTGCCAGCAGCTTGGTAGGAGGGGTCGCCACCAATGAGCAGTTCTTC.

The chain joins TRBV30 to TRBJ2-5; 7 positions match TRBD2. The CDR3 is 16 residues long. V trimming: 0 bases; J trimming: 5 bases; junction bases outside the gene matches: 12. CDR1 and CDR2 (germline): GTSNPN, SVGIG (reference sequence). The CDR3 reads CAWSVEGRESRETQYF. CDR3 bases: TGTGCCTGGAGTGTCGAGGGGCGGGAGTCAAGGGAGACCCAGTACTTC.

This clone occurred many times. V usage is TRBV6-1 and J usage is TRBJ1-3; D is possibly TRBD1 (6 bases). Germline CDR1 MNHNS, CDR2 SASEGT. V dropped 8 bases and J dropped 4 bases, with 21 bases sitting between them. The CDR3 covers 16 residues. The CDR3 region has the DNA TGTGCCAGCTTATACAGGAGGGGGATGGGAGGAAACACCATATATTTT. Residues: CASLYRRGMGGNTIYF.

In its sample, this clone was seen a few times. The V call is TRBV6-2 or TRBV6-3, the J call TRBJ2-7; 7 bases are a match to TRBD2. This CDR3 is 16 amino acids long. Germline lookup yields CDR1 MNHEY and CDR2 SVGEGT. Trimming took 6 bases from V and 0 from J; bases not matched to a gene: 11. The CDR3 DNA follows: TGTGCCAGCAGACAAACCTCCGGGAGGAGCTCCTACGAGCAGTACTTC. Residues: CASRQTSGRSSYEQYF.

This clone was seen a handful of times. This may stem from a read error, because a much larger clone lies one nucleotide away. The gene calls are TRBV7-9 and TRBJ1-1; D not resolved. The CDR3 contains 15 residues. Germline V gives CDR1 SEHNR, CDR2 FQNEAQ (reference sequence). CDR3 sequence (DNA): TGTGCCAGCGGCTTACGGTCGGACGGAAACACTGAAGCTTTCTTT. It encodes CASGLRSDGNTEAFF.

With regard to this clone: The germline gene is not matched at one end of the junction; a read error may be the cause. The CDR3 region is CSGASSLNSEAFF. CDR3 nucleotide sequence: TGCAGTGGAGCAAGTAGCTTAAACAGTGAAGCTTTCTTT. The rearrangement links TRBV20-1 to TRBJ1-1; unclear D gene. The CDR3 sequence is 13 residues long. The germline V gene has CDR1 DFQATT and CDR2 SNEGSKA (reference sequence).

This clone was seen a few times. An end of the junction does not agree with germline; a read error may underlie this. The CDR3 nucleotides are TGTACCAGCAGTTTTGCGGTAATCTCCTACAATGAGCAGTTCTTC. This codes for CTSSFAVISYNEQFF. This chain links TRBV6-2 or TRBV6-3 with TRBJ2-1; D not resolved. Germline values: CDR1 MNHEY, CDR2 SVGEGT. The CDR3 length is 15 residues.

This clone was recorded many times. V gene TRBV7-9 combines with J gene TRBJ2-1; weak D call: TRBD2 (6 bases). Germline CDR1 and CDR2: SEHNR and FQNEAQ (reference sequence). V dropped 4 bases and J dropped 5 bases, with 12 bases sitting between them. The CDR3 sequence is 14 residues long. The CDR3 region has the DNA TGTGCCAGCAGCTACTCCGGGACTCACAATGAGCAGTTCTTC. It codes for CASSYSGTHNEQFF.

The chain uses TRBV5-1 and TRBJ1-3; 7 bases map to TRBD1. From germline, CDR1 is SGHRS and CDR2 YFSETQ. V shed 0 bases and J 0 bases; nucleotides not matched to a gene: 3. The CDR3 spans 16 residues. CDR3 in DNA: TGCGCCAGCAGCTTGGGGGGACAGAGCTCTGGAAACACCATATATTTT. It translates to CASSLGGQSSGNTIYF.

This clone has ten or more counts. This chain connects TRBV9 to TRBJ2-1; unclear D gene. CDR1 is SGDLS and CDR2 is YYNGEE in the germline V gene. This CDR3 comprises 14 residues. V lost 2 bases, J lost 0 bases, and 6 bases lay in between. CDR3 amino acids: CASSVGVSYNEQFF. The CDR3 DNA reads TGTGCCAGCAGCGTCGGCGTCTCCTACAATGAGCAGTTCTTC. Variable domain in full (rest from reference TRBV9 and TRBJ2-1): DSGVTQTPKHLITATGQRVTLRCSPRSGDLSVYWYQQSLDQGLQFLIQYYNGEERAKGNILERFSAQQFPDLHSELNLSSLELGDSALYFCASSVGVSYNEQFFGPGTRLTVL.

V gene TRBV19 combines with J gene TRBJ1-2; the match to TRBD1 covers 9 bases. Germline V CDR1 and CDR2: LNHDA, SQIVND (reference sequence). Germline trimming cut 7 bases from V and 5 bases from J; bases unmatched to any gene: 8. The CDR3 spans 14 residues. The CDR3 nucleotides are TGTGCCAGTATCCGGACAGGGGAAACATATGGCTACACCTTC. It codes for CASIRTGETYGYTF.

This clone has a count of ten or more. This rearrangement joins TRBV2 to TRBJ2-2; 7 bases match TRBD2. Germline CDR1 reads SNHLY; CDR2 reads FYNNEI. Trimming cost V 3 bases and J 6 bases; bases outside gene matches: 4. The CDR3 totals 14 residues. CDR3 region: CASSESGNSGELFF. DNA of the CDR3: TGTGCCAGCAGTGAGAGCGGGAATTCCGGGGAGCTGTTTTTT.

This clone occurred many times. J is TRBJ1-2 and V is TRBV27; the match to TRBD1 covers 9 bases. Germline values: CDR1 MNHEY, CDR2 SMNVEV (reference sequence). This CDR3 spans 15 amino acids. With V trimmed by 0 bases and J by 4 bases, 3 bases remained unmatched. CDR3 sequence reads: CASSLSTGGVYGYTF. The CDR3 nucleotides read TGTGCCAGCAGTTTATCAACAGGGGGCGTCTATGGCTACACCTTC.

For this clone: Just one base apart from a much larger clone, this may be a read error. Additional DNA sequences in this sample encode the identical CDR3. The V and J genes are TRBV10-2 and TRBJ1-5; tentative D call: TRBD1 (5 bases). The length of the CDR3 is 13 residues. With 2 bases removed from V and 10 bases from J, the gap between germline ends came to 12 bases. Germline CDR1 is WSHSY and CDR2 is SAAADI. CDR3: CASSEIQAGPQHF. CDR3 nucleotide sequence: TGCGCCAGCAGTGAGATACAGGCAGGTCCCCAGCATTTT.

This clone was counted many times. V gene TRBV2 combines with J gene TRBJ1-1, with TRBD1 identical over 7 bases. Germline V gives CDR1 SNHLY, CDR2 FYNNEI. This CDR3 has 14 residues. J lost 2 bases, V lost 6 bases, and 6 bases had no gene match. The CDR3 is CASREGQYNTEAFF. Written as DNA, the CDR3 is TGTGCCAGCAGGGAGGGACAGTACAACACTGAAGCTTTCTTT.

At least ten counts were recorded for this clone. V usage is TRBV20-1 and J usage is TRBJ2-1, with 7 bases identical to TRBD2. V gave up 5 bases and J gave up 4 bases; unmatched junction bases: 5. CDR3 length: 13 amino acids. Germline assignment: CDR1 DFQATT and CDR2 SNEGSKA (reference sequence). CDR3 in amino acids: CSAEGTTYNEQFF. CDR3 nucleotides: TGCAGTGCTGAAGGGACTACGTACAATGAGCAGTTCTTC.

This clone showed up just a few times. A much larger clone sits a single nucleotide away, making a read error possible. The rearrangement uses TRBV12-3 or TRBV12-4 and TRBJ2-1; the D gene is possibly TRBD1 (6 bases). This CDR3 has 15 residues. Trimming pared 6 bases from V and 3 bases from J, leaving 15 bases between. CDR3 DNA sequence: TGTGCCAGCAGCTTCTCCCAGGACAGCTACAATGAGCAGTTCTTC. Translated, it gives CASSFSQDSYNEQFF.

Of note for this clone: This may come from a read error, since a much larger clone is one base off. The chain employs TRBV5-4 and TRBJ1-5, with 9 bases matching TRBD1. The CDR3 loop spans 17 amino acids. The trim removed 6 bases at V and 0 bases at J, leaving 10 bases unmatched. Germline values: CDR1 SGHNT, CDR2 YYREEE (reference sequence). The CDR3 spells CASIFRDRDYSNQPQHF. Here the CDR3 DNA reads TGTGCCAGCATCTTCAGGGACAGGGACTATAGCAATCAGCCCCAGCATTTT.

The sample holds many counts of this clone. The chain employs TRBV11-1 and TRBJ1-4; 7 positions agree with TRBD1. Germline V gene lookup returns CDR1 SGHAT and CDR2 FQDESV (reference sequence). The CDR3 sequence is 14 residues long. V trimming: 4 bases; J trimming: 6 bases; junction bases outside the gene matches: 5. CDR3 in amino acids: CASSSRQGDEKLFF. In nucleotides, the CDR3 is TGTGCCAGCAGCTCCCGACAGGGCGATGAAAAACTGTTTTTT.

This clone has a handful of counts. The chain has TRBV7-6 and TRBJ2-7; 8 bases line up with TRBD2. In germline, CDR1 is SGHVS, CDR2 FNYEAQ. The CDR3 consists of 19 residues. V lost 1 base and J lost 0; bases outside the gene matches: 14. CDR3 sequence reads: CASSLVGLVRGVGSYEQYF. The CDR3 nucleotides read TGTGCCAGCAGCTTAGTGGGACTAGTGCGAGGTGTAGGCTCCTACGAGCAGTACTTC.

At least ten counts were recorded for this clone. The chain links TRBV19 to TRBJ2-7; a weak D match, TRBD1 (7 bases). The CDR3 totals 12 residues. Germline V CDR1 and CDR2: LNHDA, SQIVND (reference sequence). Trimming removed 5 bases at V and 7 bases at J, with 12 bases between. CDR3 bases: TGTGCCAGTAGTCCAGGGGGGTATGAGCAGTACTTC. This codes for CASSPGGYEQYF.